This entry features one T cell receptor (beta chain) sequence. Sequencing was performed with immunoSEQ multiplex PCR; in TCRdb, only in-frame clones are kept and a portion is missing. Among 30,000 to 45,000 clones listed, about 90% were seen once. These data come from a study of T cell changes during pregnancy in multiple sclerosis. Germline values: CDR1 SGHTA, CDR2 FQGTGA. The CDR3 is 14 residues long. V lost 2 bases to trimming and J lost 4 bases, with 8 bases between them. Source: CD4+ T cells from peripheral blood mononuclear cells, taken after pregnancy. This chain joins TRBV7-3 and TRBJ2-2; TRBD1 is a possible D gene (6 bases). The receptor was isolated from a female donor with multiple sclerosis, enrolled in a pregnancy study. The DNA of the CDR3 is TGTGCCAGCAGCTTACAGGGGTCCACCGGGGAGCTGTTTTTT. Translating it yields CASSLQGSTGELFF.